Listed below are T cell receptor beta chains from one sample, sequenced in a study of cytomegalovirus exposure and HLA in healthy donors. Some clones are missing from TCRdb's copy, which holds only in-frame ones; the method was immunoSEQ multiplex PCR. The sample lists some 140,000 clones, 82% occurring once. The specimen was PBMCs. Source of these receptors: a woman aged 45-65 years in good health and CMV-seropositive. The CDR3 runs from the conserved cysteine through the conserved F or W. The D gene is left open where the match is weak. Where a row states a size, it is once, few, many or the class of an expanded clone; other rows omit it.

V: TRBV7-2; size: NA; D: TRBD2; J: TRBJ2-6; CDR3: CASSLTSVTSGANVLTF; DNA: TGTGCCAGCAGCTTAACTAGCGTTACCTCTGGGGCCAACGTCCTGACTTTC
V: TRBV10-2; size: NA; D: TRBD1; J: TRBJ2-7; CDR3: CASRLQGASYEQYF; DNA: TGCGCCAGTCGATTACAGGGGGCTTCCTACGAGCAGTACTTC
V: TRBV9; size: NA; D: TRBD1; J: TRBJ2-2; CDR3: CASRNTGGHTGELFF; DNA: TGTGCCAGCAGGAACACAGGGGGCCACACCGGGGAGCTGTTTTTT
V: TRBV7-6; size: NA; D: TRBD1; J: TRBJ1-1; CDR3: CASSLTPGQGGAFF; DNA: TGTGCCAGCAGCCTCACTCCGGGACAGGGGGGAGCTTTCTTT
V: TRBV5-1; size: NA; D: NA; J: TRBJ2-7; CDR3: CASSSRDYEQYF; DNA: TGCGCCAGCAGCAGCAGGGACTACGAGCAGTACTTC
V: TRBV18; size: NA; D: TRBD2; J: TRBJ2-7; CDR3: CASSPPTAGVHYEQYF; DNA: TGTGCCAGCTCACCACCCACAGCGGGAGTTCACTACGAGCAGTACTTC
V: TRBV15; size: NA; D: TRBD2; J: TRBJ2-7; CDR3: CATSRGETSGSYEQYF; DNA: TGTGCCACCAGCAGGGGGGAGACTAGCGGTTCGTACGAGCAGTACTTC
V: TRBV28; size: NA; D: TRBD1; J: TRBJ1-2; CDR3: CASSLIQGFGYTF; DNA: TGTGCCAGCAGTCTTATACAGGGGTTTGGCTACACCTTC
V: TRBV7-3; size: once; D: TRBD2; J: TRBJ2-3; CDR3: CASSQTSGGAGDTQYF; DNA: TGTGCCAGCAGCCAAACTAGCGGGGGGGCCGGAGATACGCAGTATTTT
V: TRBV30; size: NA; D: NA; J: TRBJ1-5; CDR3: CAWSGGGNQPQHF; DNA: TGTGCCTGGAGTGGCGGGGGCAATCAGCCCCAGCATTTT
V: TRBV7-9; size: once; D: NA; J: TRBJ2-7; CDR3: CASSLPGKGIVSYEQYF; DNA: TGTGCCAGCAGCCTCCCCGGTAAGGGGATAGTGTCCTACGAGCAGTACTTC
V: TRBV7-9; size: NA; D: TRBD2; J: TRBJ2-2; CDR3: CSSSPPRLADGELFF; DNA: TGTTCCAGCAGCCCCCCGAGGCTAGCGGACGGGGAGCTGTTTTTT
V: TRBV5-1; size: NA; D: NA; J: TRBJ1-2; CDR3: CASSLGSSNYGYTF; DNA: TGCGCCAGCAGCTTGGGTAGTTCCAACTATGGCTACACCTTC
V: TRBV27; size: NA; D: TRBD1; J: TRBJ1-1; CDR3: CASSPRTGRDTEAFF; DNA: TGTGCCAGCAGTCCCCGGACAGGGAGGGACACTGAAGCTTTCTTT
V: TRBV7-3; size: NA; D: NA; J: TRBJ2-1; CDR3: CASSFMGLGGYNEQFF; DNA: TGTGCCAGCAGCTTTATGGGCTTGGGGGGTTACAATGAGCAGTTCTTC
V: TRBV6-6; size: NA; D: TRBD1; J: TRBJ1-5; CDR3: CASSQGQSNQPQHF; DNA: TGTGCCAGCAGCCAGGGACAGAGCAATCAGCCCCAGCATTTT
V: TRBV20-1; size: few; D: TRBD1; J: TRBJ1-1; CDR3: CSATGYAEAFF; DNA: TGCAGCGCGACAGGGTACGCTGAAGCTTTCTTT
V: TRBV7-6; size: NA; D: NA; J: TRBJ1-5; CDR3: CASSCVCSNQPQHF; DNA: TGTGCCAGCAGTTGTGTCTGTAGCAATCAGCCCCAGCATTTT
V: TRBV6-4; size: NA; D: TRBD2; J: TRBJ2-1; CDR3: CASSDGLDSGTEQFF; DNA: TGTGCCAGCAGTGATGGACTAGATAGTGGGACTGAGCAGTTCTTC
V: TRBV30; size: once; D: TRBD1; J: TRBJ1-5; CDR3: CAWSVARTGIFPGPQHF; DNA: TGTGCCTGGAGTGTGGCAAGGACAGGGATCTTCCCTGGTCCCCAGCATTTT
V: TRBV19; size: NA; D: TRBD1; J: TRBJ2-1; CDR3: CASSIGTGQWNRHNEQFF; DNA: TGTGCCAGTAGTATAGGGACGGGACAGTGGAACCGCCACAATGAGCAGTTCTTC
V: TRBV5-1; size: NA; D: NA; J: TRBJ1-3; CDR3: CASSLALQGSGNTIYF; DNA: TGCGCCAGCAGCTTGGCCCTACAGGGCTCTGGAAACACCATATATTTT
V: TRBV29-1; size: NA; D: TRBD1; J: TRBJ2-5; CDR3: CSVGGQSQETQYF; DNA: TGCAGCGTTGGGGGACAGTCTCAAGAGACCCAGTACTTC
V: TRBV10-2; size: NA; D: TRBD2; J: TRBJ2-3; CDR3: CASSEYIAGAGDTQYF; DNA: TGCGCCAGCAGTGAGTATATAGCGGGAGCTGGAGATACGCAGTATTTT
V: TRBV19; size: few; D: NA; J: TRBJ1-1; CDR3: CASSLGLLIPEAFF; DNA: TGTGCCAGTAGTCTCGGACTGCTAATCCCTGAAGCTTTCTTT
V: TRBV6-5; size: NA; D: NA; J: TRBJ2-3; CDR3: CASSPDTSSTDTQYF; DNA: TGTGCCAGCAGTCCGGACACATCTAGCACAGATACGCAGTATTTT
V: TRBV7-9; size: once; D: NA; J: TRBJ1-1; CDR3: CASSLNDRFNTEAFF; DNA: TGTGCCAGCAGCTTAAATGACAGGTTTAACACTGAAGCTTTCTTT
V: TRBV9; size: once; D: TRBD2; J: TRBJ2-1; CDR3: CASSVVGRGSYEQFF; DNA: TGTGCCAGCAGCGTAGTTGGGCGGGGGTCCTATGAGCAGTTCTTC
V: TRBV4-1; size: NA; D: NA; J: TRBJ1-6; CDR3: CASSQRQYNSPLHF; DNA: TGCGCCAGCAGCCAACGACAGTATAATTCACCCCTCCACTTT
V: TRBV30; size: once; D: TRBD1; J: TRBJ2-2; CDR3: CARLDRGITGELFF; DNA: TGTGCCCGCCTCGACAGGGGGATCACCGGGGAGCTGTTTTTT
V: TRBV30; size: NA; D: TRBD2; J: TRBJ2-5; CDR3: CAWSRGLAGAGGETQYF; DNA: TGTGCCTGGAGCCGGGGACTAGCGGGGGCCGGAGGGGAGACCCAGTACTTC
V: TRBV9; size: NA; D: TRBD1; J: TRBJ2-7; CDR3: CASSVGPTGLSYEQYF; DNA: TGTGCCAGCAGCGTAGGGCCGACAGGGCTCTCCTACGAGCAGTACTTC
V: TRBV9; size: few; D: NA; J: TRBJ2-3; CDR3: CASSVQSGNPTDTQYF; DNA: TGTGCCAGCAGCGTACAGTCCGGGAACCCGACAGATACGCAGTATTTT
V: TRBV29-1; size: NA; D: NA; J: TRBJ2-7; CDR3: CSVQEEWDYYYEQYF; DNA: TGCAGCGTTCAGGAGGAGTGGGATTACTACTACGAGCAGTATTTC
V: TRBV5-8; size: NA; D: TRBD2; J: TRBJ2-5; CDR3: CASSLQGLGQETQYF; DNA: TGTGCCAGCAGCCTACAGGGACTAGGGCAGGAGACCCAGTACTTC
V: TRBV19; size: NA; D: TRBD1; J: TRBJ1-6; CDR3: CASSWGTAQNPLHF; DNA: TGTGCCAGTAGTTGGGGGACAGCGCAAAACCCCCTCCACTTT
V: TRBV7-8; size: NA; D: NA; J: TRBJ1-6; CDR3: CASSLAPRGGAEYMSSPLHF; DNA: TGTGCCAGCAGCTTAGCCCCGCGGGGGGGCGCGGAATATATGAGTTCACCCCTCCACTTT
V: TRBV9; size: NA; D: NA; J: TRBJ1-2; CDR3: CASSAQEHPFSNYGYTF; DNA: TGTGCCAGCAGCGCACAGGAACACCCCTTCTCTAACTATGGCTACACCTTC
V: TRBV9; size: NA; D: NA; J: TRBJ2-7; CDR3: CASSFLGLSEQYF; DNA: TGTGCCAGCAGCTTCCTCGGGTTGAGCGAGCAGTACTTC
V: TRBV28; size: NA; D: TRBD2; J: TRBJ2-5; CDR3: CASMVGSAGGEDQYF; DNA: TGTGCCAGCATGGTCGGATCAGCGGGAGGGGAGGACCAGTACTTC
V: TRBV28; size: NA; D: NA; J: TRBJ2-1; CDR3: CASSSSLEKQFF; DNA: TGTGCCAGCAGTTCCTCACTTGAAAAGCAGTTCTTC
V: TRBV2; size: NA; D: TRBD2; J: TRBJ2-7; CDR3: CASSYGGRSYEQYF; DNA: TGTGCCAGCAGTTACGGCGGGAGATCCTACGAGCAGTACTTC
V: TRBV4-3; size: few; D: NA; J: TRBJ2-3; CDR3: CASSQDRGTDTQYF; DNA: TGCGCCAGCAGCCAAGACAGGGGCACAGATACGCAGTATTTT
V: TRBV5-8; size: NA; D: TRBD2; J: TRBJ2-7; CDR3: CASSLAEGLAGGRYEQYF; DNA: TGTGCCAGCAGCTTGGCCGAAGGGTTGGCGGGAGGGCGCTACGAGCAGTACTTC
V: TRBV7-9; size: NA; D: NA; J: TRBJ1-4; CDR3: CASSINRATNEKLFF; DNA: TGTGCCAGCAGCATAAACAGGGCAACTAATGAAAAACTGTTTTTT
V: TRBV30; size: NA; D: TRBD2; J: TRBJ2-3; CDR3: CAWSTTWTSSSSDTQYF; DNA: TGTGCCTGGAGCACCACCTGGACTAGTAGTTCGTCAGATACGCAGTATTTT
V: TRBV5-1; size: NA; D: TRBD2; J: TRBJ2-1; CDR3: CASSPGGGGGSYNEQFF; DNA: TGCGCCAGCAGCCCGGGAGGGGGGGGTGGCTCCTACAATGAGCAGTTCTTC
V: TRBV6-5; size: NA; D: NA; J: TRBJ1-2; CDR3: CATAPMRDPGYTF; DNA: TGTGCCACCGCCCCCATGCGGGACCCAGGCTACACCTTC
V: TRBV2; size: NA; D: NA; J: TRBJ1-4; CDR3: CATGQNLREKLFF; DNA: TGTGCCACTGGACAGAATTTAAGGGAAAAACTGTTTTTT
V: TRBV5-1; size: NA; D: TRBD2; J: TRBJ2-1; CDR3: CASSLAGTSGMGENEQFF; DNA: TGCGCCAGCAGCTTGGCCGGGACTAGCGGGATGGGAGAAAATGAGCAGTTCTTC
V: TRBV7-3; size: NA; D: NA; J: TRBJ2-3; CDR3: CASSLTQMGGGSDTQYF; DNA: TGTGCCAGCAGCTTAACGCAAATGGGAGGGGGTTCAGATACGCAGTATTTT